This TCR beta chain was retrieved from a study of tumor and adjacent non-tumor tissue in lung cancer. Study summary: The patients, some ten men and 4 to 6 women, were roughly 31 to 85 with stage I to III disease.

Points on this clonotype: One junction end disagrees with the germline gene, perhaps due to a read error.

RNA was extracted from bulk tissue without any cell sorting. Three rounds of nested PCR, following a modified ARM-PCR protocol, produced the TCRbeta library. TCRdb re-analysed the multiplex PCR reads in MiXCR, keeping a single row per CDR3 protein. Among 75,000 to 95,000 distinct CDR3 sequences listed, just under 75% were seen once. The clonotype comes from a woman in her 40s with non-small cell lung cancer. Sequencing was carried out using lung tumor tissue.

The CDR3 protein is CSVGIGLAVYNELFF. CDR3 coding DNA: TGCAGCGTGGGTATAGGACTAGCGGTATACAATGAGCTGTTCTTC. The gene calls are TRBV29-1 and TRBJ2-1; TRBD2 agrees at 10 bases. This CDR3 is built from 15 residues. CDR1 and CDR2 from the germline V gene are SQVTM and ANQGSEA.